This entry features one T cell receptor beta chain sequence. The antigen remains undetermined. This may stem from a read error, because a much larger clone lies one nucleotide away. TCRdb re-called the reads with MiXCR, one entry per CDR3 protein. Of around 320,000 distinct CDR3 sequences listed, 9% to 9.5% are singletons. These data are taken from a study of T cell repertoires in cytomegalovirus infection. Study in general: Matching HLA type, along with CMV infection, was indicated by public TCR beta signatures. Whole-study results and caveats: The ex vivo response showed dominance by HLA-C-restricted CMV-specific TCR beta clonotypes.

The clonotype originates from a human donor in good health (CMV status not recorded). Some clones in this sample may be carry-over from other donors' samples. Sequences were obtained from PBMCs.

The CDR3 here is CASSRDSTDTLYF. The DNA of the CDR3 is TGTGCCAGCAGTCGGGACTCCACAGATACGCTGTATTTT. The gene calls are TRBV6-5 and TRBJ2-3, with a tentative D call TRBD2 (6 bases). Germline V lookup: CDR1 MNHEY, CDR2 SVGAGI. The CDR3 runs 13 residues.